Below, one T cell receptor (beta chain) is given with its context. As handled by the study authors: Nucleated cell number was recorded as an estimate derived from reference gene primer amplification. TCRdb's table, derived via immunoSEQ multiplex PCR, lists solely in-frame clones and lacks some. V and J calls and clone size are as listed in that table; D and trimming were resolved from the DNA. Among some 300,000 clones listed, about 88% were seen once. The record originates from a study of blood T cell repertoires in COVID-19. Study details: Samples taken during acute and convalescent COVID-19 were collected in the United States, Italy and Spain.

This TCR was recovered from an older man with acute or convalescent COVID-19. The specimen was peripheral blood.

This CDR3 is CASSPLVQRSTDTQYF. The CDR3 coding sequence is TGTGCCAGCTCACCACTAGTCCAGCGTAGCACAGATACGCAGTATTTT. The chain carries TRBV18 and TRBJ2-3; D gene unclear. Germline V gene lookup returns CDR1 KGHSH and CDR2 LQKENI. The CDR3 is 16 residues long. The germline V and J ends were trimmed by 1 base and 0 bases, with 11 bases remaining between them. Combining the CDR3 with reference TRBV18 and TRBJ2-3 gives the whole variable domain NAGVMQNPRHLVRRRGQEARLRCSPMKGHSHVYWYRQLPEEGLKFMVYLQKENIIDESGMPKERFSAEFPKEGPSILRIQQVVRGDSAAYFCASSPLVQRSTDTQYFGPGTRLTVL.